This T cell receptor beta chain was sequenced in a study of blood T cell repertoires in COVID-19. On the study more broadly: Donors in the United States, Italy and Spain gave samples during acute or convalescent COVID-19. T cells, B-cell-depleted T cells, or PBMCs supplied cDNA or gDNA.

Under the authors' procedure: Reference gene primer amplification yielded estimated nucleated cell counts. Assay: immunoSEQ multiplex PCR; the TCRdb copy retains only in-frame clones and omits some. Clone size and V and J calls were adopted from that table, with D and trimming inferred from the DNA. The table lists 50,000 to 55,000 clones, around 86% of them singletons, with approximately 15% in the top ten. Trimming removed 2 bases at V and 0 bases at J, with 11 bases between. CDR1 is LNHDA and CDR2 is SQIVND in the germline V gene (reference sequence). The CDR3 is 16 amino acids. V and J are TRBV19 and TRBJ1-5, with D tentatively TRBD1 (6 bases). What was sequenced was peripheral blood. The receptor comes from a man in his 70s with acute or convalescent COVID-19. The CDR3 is CASSILPTGSNQPQHF. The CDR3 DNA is TGTGCCAGTAGTATATTACCGACAGGTAGCAATCAGCCCCAGCATTTT.